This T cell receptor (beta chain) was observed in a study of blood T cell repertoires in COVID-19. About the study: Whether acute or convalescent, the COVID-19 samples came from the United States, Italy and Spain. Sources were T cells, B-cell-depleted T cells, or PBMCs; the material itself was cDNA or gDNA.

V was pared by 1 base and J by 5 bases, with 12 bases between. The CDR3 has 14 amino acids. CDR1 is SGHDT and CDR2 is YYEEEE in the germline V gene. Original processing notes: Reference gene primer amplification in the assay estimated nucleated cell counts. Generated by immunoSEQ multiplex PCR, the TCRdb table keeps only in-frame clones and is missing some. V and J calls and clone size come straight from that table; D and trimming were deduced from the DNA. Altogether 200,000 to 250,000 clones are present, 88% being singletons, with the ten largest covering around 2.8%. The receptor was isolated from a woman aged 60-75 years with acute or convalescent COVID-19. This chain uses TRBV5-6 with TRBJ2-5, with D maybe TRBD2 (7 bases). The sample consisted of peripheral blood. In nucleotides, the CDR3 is TGTGCCAGCAGCTTGATCGGGGGGCAGGAGACCCAGTACTTC. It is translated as CASSLIGGQETQYF.